What follows are 32 T cell receptor beta chains derived from one specimen sequenced in a study of T cell responses to AZD1222 COVID-19 vaccine (dated by TCRdb to the early 2020s). Taken with the paper, the label for time point translates to: baseline before first vaccination. Receptor amplification or capture employed the immunoSEQ multiplex PCR assay. TCRdb took over this immuneACCESS table, retaining in-frame rearrangements with V and J assigned. Such tables are incomplete; in checked studies, under half of the missing clones stem from an unresolved V gene, and the remainder is unexplained. The sample table holds 110,000 to 150,000 clones, of which 92% were seen once. Around 3.8% of the sample rests with the top ten. The sample here was peripheral blood, taken on day 0 of AZD1222 vaccination. The receptors come from an adult in good health.

This clone has just a few counts. V and J are TRBV27 and TRBJ2-7; D is perhaps TRBD2 (6 bases). Deletions cut 6 bases from V and 0 bases from J, with 15 bases between. Per germline, CDR1 MNHEY and CDR2 SMNVEV (reference sequence). CDR3 length: 15 residues. The DNA for the CDR3 is TGTGCCAGCAGACCCTATAGCGGAGCCTCCTACGAGCAGTACTTC. This translates into CASRPYSGASYEQYF.

This clone was observed a single time. This chain joins TRBV7-2 and TRBJ2-1, with TRBD2 matching 9 bases. This CDR3 comprises 18 residues. Unmatched junction bases numbered 16, after V lost 1 base and J lost 9 bases. Germline loops: CDR1 SGHTA, CDR2 FQGNSA. The CDR3: CASSLVGIRGRASGEQFF. In DNA form, the CDR3 reads TGTGCCAGCAGCTTAGTCGGGATACGCGGGAGGGCGTCGGGTGAGCAGTTCTTC.

This chain joins TRBV4-1 and TRBJ2-3; 7 bases fit TRBD2. Germline-derived CDR1 and CDR2 are MGHRA and YSYEKL. V gave up 1 base and J gave up 1 base; unmatched junction bases: 2. This CDR3 contains 15 residues. The CDR3 sequence: CASSQGLAGTDTQYF. Written as DNA, the CDR3 is TGCGCCAGCAGCCAAGGGCTAGCGGGCACAGATACGCAGTATTTT.

This clone appeared a single time. The J gene is TRBJ1-2, the V gene TRBV7-2, with 8 bases lining up with TRBD1. Germline V CDR1 and CDR2: SGHTA, FQGNSA. J was trimmed by 7 bases and V by 0 bases; bases with no gene match: 4. This CDR3 comprises 14 residues. This CDR3 is CASSLADRVSGYTF. CDR3 in DNA: TGTGCCAGCAGCTTAGCGGACAGGGTTAGTGGCTACACCTTC.

The genes are TRBV28 and TRBJ2-3, with no clear D. The CDR3 totals 11 residues. CDR1 and CDR2 from the germline V gene are MDHEN and SYDVKM. Trimming stripped 5 bases from V and 5 bases from J, with 5 bases between. CDR3 nucleotide sequence: TGTGCCAGCAGTCAACAAGATACGCAGTATTTT. Amino acid sequence: CASSQQDTQYF.

This chain joins TRBV19 and TRBJ1-4, with D possibly TRBD1 on 5 matching bases. CDR3 size: 14 residues. Per germline, CDR1 LNHDA and CDR2 SQIVND (reference sequence). The V end lost 7 bases, the J end lost 5 bases, and 14 bases lay between the germline ends. CDR3 sequence reads: CASTPRGKNEKLFF. As DNA, the CDR3 is TGTGCCAGTACGCCTCGGGGGAAGAATGAAAAACTGTTTTTT. The full variable domain, rest sourced from reference TRBV19 and TRBJ1-4, is DGGITQSPKYLFRKEGQNVTLSCEQNLNHDAMYWYRQDPGQGLRLIYYSQIVNDFQKGDIAEGYSVSREKKESFPLTVTSAQKNPTAFYLCASTPRGKNEKLFFGSGTQLSVL.

This rearrangement joins TRBV15 to TRBJ2-6; D not resolved. The V gene's germline CDR1 is LNHNV and CDR2 YYDKDF (reference sequence). Trimming cost V 4 bases and J 3 bases, with 7 bases left between them. CDR3 length: 14 residues. The CDR3 loop is CATSTGSGANVLTF. The CDR3 bases are TGTGCCACCAGCACAGGCAGTGGGGCCAACGTCCTGACTTTC.

The rearrangement links TRBV28 to TRBJ1-5; 9 bases match TRBD1. The CDR3 loop spans 15 amino acids. The germline V gene encodes CDR1 MDHEN and CDR2 SYDVKM. J gave up 4 bases and V 6 bases, and 7 bases lay outside the gene matches. In DNA, the CDR3 is TGTGCCAGCAGACCGGACAGGGGAGGGAATCAGCCCCAGCATTTT. Translated, it gives CASRPDRGGNQPQHF. Together with reference TRBV28 and TRBJ1-5, the CDR3 gives the full variable domain: DVKVTQSSRYLVKRTGEKVFLECVQDMDHENMFWYRQDPGLGLRLIYFSYDVKMKEKGDIPEGYSVSREKKERFSLILESASTNQTSMYLCASRPDRGGNQPQHFGDGTRLSIL.

The chain combines TRBV6-4 with TRBJ1-6; D uncertain. Between the trimmed V and J ends, which lost 2 bases and 6 bases, there was a span of 5 bases. The CDR3 sequence is 13 residues long. Germline CDR1 and CDR2: MRHNA and SNTAGT. The chain's CDR3 is CASSDGVNSPLHF. The DNA for the CDR3 is TGTGCCAGCAGTGACGGGGTTAATTCACCCCTCCACTTT.

The V call is TRBV5-1, the J call TRBJ2-1; TRBD2 agrees at 12 bases. The ends lost 1 base at V and 7 bases at J; junction bases unmatched: 6. The CDR3 runs to 16 residues. Germline V gene lookup returns CDR1 SGHRS and CDR2 YFSETQ. The CDR3 coding sequence is TGCGCCAGCAGCTTGCGGACTAGCGGGACGCTTAATGAGCAGTTCTTC. As protein: CASSLRTSGTLNEQFF.

The CDR3 sequence: CASSIDSTKSYEQYF. CDR3 DNA sequence: TGTGCCAGTAGTATTGACAGCACCAAATCCTACGAGCAGTACTTC. The chain links TRBV19 to TRBJ2-7; possible D gene TRBD1, 5 bases. In germline, CDR1 is LNHDA, CDR2 SQIVND (reference sequence). This CDR3 comprises 15 residues. The V gene lost 3 bases and the J gene lost 1 base, with 13 bases spanning the gap.

This sequence joins TRBV5-1 and TRBJ2-7; 7 nucleotides align to TRBD1. The junction had 5 bases not matched to a gene; V was cut back by 5 bases and J by 6 bases. Germline values: CDR1 SGHRS, CDR2 YFSETQ. The CDR3 sequence is 12 residues long. Written as DNA, the CDR3 is TGCGCCAGCAGAGGGACAGCAGGCGAGCAGTACTTC. Protein: CASRGTAGEQYF.

This clone has only a few counts. The V gene is TRBV6-4, the J gene TRBJ2-1; D may be TRBD2 (6 bases). Germline CDR1 is MRHNA and CDR2 is SNTAGT. This CDR3 contains 14 residues. V gave up 0 bases and J gave up 8 bases, with 11 bases separating them. CDR3 bases: TGTGCCAGCAGTGACTCGGAGCGGGTTGATGAGCAGTTCTTC. Encoded protein: CASSDSERVDEQFF.

This chain uses TRBV19 with TRBJ2-1, with D possibly being TRBD1 (6 bases). Germline-derived CDR1 and CDR2 are LNHDA and SQIVND (reference sequence). This CDR3 region has 13 residues. The V and J ends lost 7 bases and 5 bases respectively, with 12 bases between them. CDR3 sequence: CASTPRGNNEQFF. CDR3 sequence (DNA): TGTGCCAGTACACCAAGGGGGAACAATGAGCAGTTCTTC.

The chain recombines TRBV6-5 with TRBJ2-5; D uncertain. Germline CDR1 reads MNHEY; CDR2 reads SVGAGI. The CDR3 covers 11 residues. Deletions cut 5 bases from V and 3 bases from J, with 4 bases between. The CDR3 nucleotides are TGTGCCAGCAGTAGAAAAGAGACCCAGTACTTC. Its translation is CASSRKETQYF.

The genes are TRBV6-5 and TRBJ1-1; no definite D call. V lost 2 bases to trimming and J lost 1 base, with 8 bases between them. This CDR3 spans 14 amino acids. CDR1 MNHEY and CDR2 SVGAGI come from the germline V gene. CDR3 sequence (DNA): TGTGCCAGCAGTTACGCGTCGAAGAACACTGAAGCTTTCTTT. The encoded protein is CASSYASKNTEAFF.

This sequence joins TRBV5-1 and TRBJ1-3; D is perhaps TRBD1 (5 bases). The germline CDR1 and CDR2 sequences are SGHRS and YFSETQ. Between the trimmed V and J ends, which lost 3 bases and 4 bases, there was a span of 11 bases. The CDR3 covers 14 residues. CDR3 coding DNA: TGCGCCAGCAGCTGGGACCAGGGCGGAAACACCATATATTTT. This encodes CASSWDQGGNTIYF. The variable domain in full, completed from reference TRBV5-1 and TRBJ1-3, reads KAGVTQTPRYLIKTRGQQVTLSCSPISGHRSVSWYQQTPGQGLQFLFEYFSETQRNKGNFPGRFSGRQFSNSRSEMNVSTLELGDSALYLCASSWDQGGNTIYFGEGSWLTVV.

The chain combines TRBV6-5 with TRBJ1-4; possible D gene TRBD1, 6 bases. The V gene lost 5 bases and the J gene lost 10 bases, with 14 bases spanning the gap. The CDR3 has 13 amino acids. CDR1 MNHEY and CDR2 SVGAGI come from the germline V gene. The CDR3 sequence is CASSTLFRGKLFF. The CDR3 DNA reads TGTGCCAGCAGTACCCTATTCAGGGGAAAACTGTTTTTT.

The chain is built from TRBV11-2 and TRBJ1-5; D is ambiguous. CDR1 SGHAT and CDR2 FQNNGV come from the germline V gene. The V and J ends lost 0 bases and 7 bases respectively, with 13 bases between them. The CDR3 runs to 15 residues. The CDR3 protein is CASSLEVGVPQPQHF. In DNA form, the CDR3 reads TGTGCCAGCAGCTTAGAGGTCGGGGTGCCCCAGCCCCAGCATTTT. The full variable domain, in which reference TRBV11-2 and TRBJ1-5 provide the parts outside the CDR3, is EAGVAQSPRYKIIEKRQSVAFWCNPISGHATLYWYQQILGQGPKLLIQFQNNGVVDDSQLPKDRFSAERLKGVDSTLKIQPAKLEDSAVYLCASSLEVGVPQPQHFGDGTRLSIL.

V usage is TRBV2 and J usage is TRBJ1-2; D remains unclear. This CDR3 comprises 15 residues. CDR1 and CDR2 (germline): SNHLY, FYNNEI. Between the trimmed V and J ends, which lost 7 bases and 3 bases, there was a span of 18 bases. CDR3 DNA sequence: TGTGCCAGCACCCCCAGACAAAGCCTGGACTATGGCTACACCTTC. This encodes CASTPRQSLDYGYTF.

This clone was seen a handful of times. CDR3 in DNA: TGTGCCAGCAGCTTAGTGCTCGAGCAGTACTTC. It codes for CASSLVLEQYF. The J gene is TRBJ2-7, the V gene TRBV11-2; no clear D gene. Trimming cost V 1 base and J 6 bases, with 4 bases left between them. CDR1 and CDR2 from the germline V gene are SGHAT and FQNNGV. There are 11 residues in the CDR3.

V is TRBV6-4 and J is TRBJ1-2; 7 bases fit TRBD1. Trimming cost V 5 bases and J 7 bases; bases outside gene matches: 13. The CDR3 extends over 15 amino acids. Germline V lookup: CDR1 MRHNA, CDR2 SNTAGT. The CDR3 loop is CASSPTGLSRSGYTF. As DNA, the CDR3 is TGTGCCAGCAGTCCGACAGGGTTGTCCAGATCTGGCTACACCTTC.

The genes are TRBV11-2 and TRBJ2-7; TRBD2 aligns across 9 bases. Germline CDR1 reads SGHAT; CDR2 reads FQNNGV. CDR3 length: 15 residues. J gave up 1 base and V 5 bases, and 6 bases lay outside the gene matches. CDR3 bases: TGTGCCAGCAGCCTCACTAGCGGGTCATCCTACGAGCAGTACTTC. As protein: CASSLTSGSSYEQYF.

This rearrangement joins TRBV5-1 to TRBJ2-7, with D perhaps matching TRBD1 or TRBD2 (5 bases each). Germline V lookup: CDR1 SGHRS, CDR2 YFSETQ. CDR3 length: 14 amino acids. The ends were cut back, 3 bases at V and 4 bases at J, with 14 bases in the middle. The CDR3 is CASSWSMGVYEQYF. For the CDR3, the DNA is TGCGCCAGCAGCTGGTCAATGGGGGTTTACGAGCAGTACTTC.

This chain joins TRBV19 and TRBJ2-3, with 7 bases lining up with TRBD2. The junction had 7 bases not matched to a gene; V was cut back by 7 bases and J by 0 bases. The CDR3 length is 15 residues. CDR1 and CDR2 (germline): LNHDA, SQIVND (reference sequence). The DNA of the CDR3 is TGTGCCAGTACAGGACGTAGCGGGAGCACAGATACGCAGTATTTT. It specifies CASTGRSGSTDTQYF.

This clone came up a few times. The chain links TRBV7-3 to TRBJ1-1; D gene ambiguous. Germline CDR1 SGHTA, CDR2 FQGTGA. This CDR3 has 13 residues. V was shortened by 2 bases and J by 0 bases, with 4 bases between the two germline ends. The CDR3, as DNA: TGTGCCAGCAGCTTAGGGATGAACACTGAAGCTTTCTTT. This translates into CASSLGMNTEAFF.

The chain couples TRBV5-1 to TRBJ1-1; D is ambiguous. This CDR3 contains 14 residues. Germline lookup yields CDR1 SGHRS and CDR2 YFSETQ. V was trimmed by 0 bases and J by 2 bases, leaving 8 bases between them. CDR3 in amino acids: CASSLVTANTEAFF. In nucleotides, the CDR3 is TGCGCCAGCAGCTTGGTAACAGCTAACACTGAAGCTTTCTTT. Using reference TRBV5-1 and TRBJ1-1 for the parts outside the CDR3, the full variable domain is KAGVTQTPRYLIKTRGQQVTLSCSPISGHRSVSWYQQTPGQGLQFLFEYFSETQRNKGNFPGRFSGRQFSNSRSEMNVSTLELGDSALYLCASSLVTANTEAFFGQGTRLTVV.

The chain uses TRBV30 and TRBJ1-2; no clear D. The germline gives CDR1 GTSNPN, CDR2 SVGIG (reference sequence). This CDR3 contains 9 residues. V dropped 8 bases and J dropped 8 bases, with 9 bases sitting between them. CDR3 loop: CAIAAGYTF. The CDR3, as DNA: TGTGCCATAGCGGCCGGCTACACCTTC.

This rearrangement joins TRBV3-1 (or the pseudogene TRBV3-2) to TRBJ2-2; 7 bases fit TRBD1. With V trimmed by 4 bases and J by 1 base, 3 bases remained unmatched. The CDR3 runs 15 residues. Germline values: CDR1 LGHDT, CDR2 YNNKEL (reference sequence). This CDR3 is CASSRGTVNTGELFF. The CDR3, as DNA: TGTGCCAGCAGCCGGGGGACAGTGAACACCGGGGAGCTGTTTTTT.

Regarding this clone: The identical CDR3 is also encoded by other nucleotide sequences in the sample. The chain couples TRBV3-1 (or the pseudogene TRBV3-2) to TRBJ1-1; tentatively, D is TRBD1 (5 bases). The germline V gene has CDR1 LGHDT and CDR2 YNNKEL (reference sequence). This CDR3 comprises 11 residues. V lost 2 bases, J lost 7 bases, and 5 bases lay in between. This chain's CDR3 is CASSQQGEAFF. As DNA, the CDR3 is TGTGCCAGCAGCCAACAGGGTGAAGCTTTCTTT.

The V gene is TRBV19, the J gene TRBJ2-5, with 9 nucleotides matching TRBD1. V lost 4 bases, J lost 2 bases, and 8 bases stayed unmatched. This CDR3 has 16 residues. Germline lookup yields CDR1 LNHDA and CDR2 SQIVND (reference sequence). This chain's CDR3 is CASSRGGTGLQETQYF. CDR3 DNA sequence: TGTGCCAGTAGTAGGGGCGGGACAGGGCTGCAAGAGACCCAGTACTTC.

The V call is TRBV9, the J call TRBJ2-7, with 9 positions matching TRBD1. CDR1 and CDR2 from the germline V gene are SGDLS and YYNGEE. This CDR3 comprises 16 residues. V trimming: 0 bases; J trimming: 6 bases; junction bases outside the gene matches: 10. In DNA, the CDR3 is TGTGCCAGCAGCGTAGATCCCGGGACAGGGACACGCGAGCAGTACTTC. Translated, it gives CASSVDPGTGTREQYF. Full variable domain (outside the CDR3, taken from reference TRBV9 and TRBJ2-7): DSGVTQTPKHLITATGQRVTLRCSPRSGDLSVYWYQQSLDQGLQFLIQYYNGEERAKGNILERFSAQQFPDLHSELNLSSLELGDSALYFCASSVDPGTGTREQYFGPGTRLTVT.